This passage covers 3 T cell receptor beta chains from one sample sequenced in a study of T cell changes during pregnancy in multiple sclerosis. Produced via immunoSEQ multiplex PCR; TCRdb's table is partial and in-frame only. Of tens of thousands of clones listed, roughly nine tenths are singletons. The sequenced sample was peripheral blood, obtained before pregnancy. The receptors come from a female donor with multiple sclerosis, enrolled in a pregnancy study.

This sequence joins TRBV6-5 and TRBJ1-1, with 7 bases fitting TRBD1. From germline, CDR1 is MNHEY and CDR2 SVGAGI. The junction had 2 bases not matched to a gene; V was cut back by 2 bases and J by 8 bases. The CDR3 totals 12 residues. The CDR3 sequence: CASSYLTGEAFF. CDR3 coding DNA: TGTGCCAGCAGTTACCTGACAGGGGAAGCTTTCTTT.

The CDR3, as DNA: TGTGCCAGCAGCGTGAACCCAGGGGTCAACGAGCAGTACTTC. Amino acids: CASSVNPGVNEQYF. The rearrangement links TRBV9 to TRBJ2-7, with a tentative D call TRBD1 (6 bases). The V gene's germline CDR1 is SGDLS and CDR2 YYNGEE. This CDR3 spans 14 amino acids. Trimming removed 2 bases from V and 5 bases from J, with 14 bases in between. The variable domain in full, completed from reference TRBV9 and TRBJ2-7, reads DSGVTQTPKHLITATGQRVTLRCSPRSGDLSVYWYQQSLDQGLQFLIQYYNGEERAKGNILERFSAQQFPDLHSELNLSSLELGDSALYFCASSVNPGVNEQYFGPGTRLTVT.

This chain joins TRBV11-2 and TRBJ1-2, with unresolved D. Trimming removed 0 bases at V and 3 bases at J, with 11 bases between. The germline V gene has CDR1 SGHAT and CDR2 FQNNGV. The CDR3 covers 15 residues. The CDR3 DNA reads TGTGCCAGCAGCTTAGATCACACCCCCCACTATGGCTACACCTTC. It encodes CASSLDHTPHYGYTF.